This TCR beta chain stems from a study of T cell responses to AZD1222 COVID-19 vaccine (dated by TCRdb to about 2021). Study-level background: TCR sequencing was performed for roughly 250 trial participants, of whom about 210 were given two doses of AZD1222 and 26 were given two doses of MenACWY control vaccine. Trial participants were enrolled by age into 18-55, 56-69 and 70-plus year subgroups, with around 140, 26 and 57 TCR-sequenced participants respectively. The study at large found these results: Participants were mostly white British and included more females than males, and it was suggested by the authors that clonal diversity may have been underestimated. Reportedly, close to half of the unique spike-specific TCRs recognized epitopes lying outside the regions that are mutated in the B.1.351 and B.1.1.7 variants. After two AZD1222 doses, both the breadth and the depth of spike-specific TCRs were significantly higher than at day 0 and than in MenACWY recipients. Conclusions about previously exposed vaccinees are limited, since just a handful of AZD1222 recipients were seropositive for SARS-CoV-2 at baseline. No day 14 peak-response samples were available, so repertoires were characterized only after the peak T cell response. The vaccine-associated CD4 TCRs covered the entire spike protein, and the dominant responses fell in regions 160-218 and 743-854. In the small 56-69-year group, the increase in depth fell short of significance, most likely because of low power.

The CDR3 regions of human TCRbeta chains were analyzed by immunosequencing. The original pipeline was this. Repertoire TCRs were matched against a reference library of SARS-CoV-2-specific TCRs generated with the MIRA antigen-specificity platform. Breadth was defined as the fraction of unique TCRs that were SARS-CoV-2-associated, and depth was defined as the fraction of total T cells that were SARS-CoV-2-associated. Using the MIRA data, each spike-specific TCR was mapped to the spike region that the TCR reacts to and placed in a CD4 or CD8 class. Log10-transformed breadth and depth values were compared by one-way ANOVA with Sidak's multiple comparisons tests. TCRdb re-hosts the immuneACCESS table, in-frame sequences only. Its copies lack some clones; in the studies checked, an unresolved V gene accounts for under half of them, and the cause for the rest is not known. D and trimming were read from the DNA, whereas the V and J calls and clone size are those reported in that table. Here the sample has 80,000 to 100,000 clones; 80% to 90% occur a single time. The ten most abundant clones make up about 12% of the sample.

For this clone: This clone's antigen is unknown. No base-level quality is on record; no much larger clone is a single base apart.

According to the study, the label for this sample's time point signals: about 28 days (+/-7) after the second vaccine dose. AZD1222 recipients with second doses at about 4 weeks or about 12 weeks were pooled, because spike-specific TCR depth and breadth did not differ between schedules. The vaccinee samples were drawn from two UK trials, COV001 and COV002, one of which was a single-blind randomized controlled phase 2/3 trial testing AZD1222 (ChAdOx1 nCoV-19) in healthy adults. For TCRbeta chain sequencing, PBMC samples from trial participants were taken at day 0 and at day 28 after the second dose. Relative to germline, V is 7 bases shorter and J is 8 bases shorter, with 17 bases between their ends. Inclusive of the bounding cysteine and phenylalanine, the CDR3 is 13 residues long. Of all the DNA, just the CDR3 is kept, 39 bases in frame from base 1. CDR1 and CDR2 are read off the germline V gene as MNHEY and SVGAGI.

The receptor was derived from an adult who received the AZD1222 COVID-19 vaccine. Sequenced material: peripheral blood, taken 28 days after the second AZD1222 dose. This chain is built from TRBV6-5 and TRBJ1-1, and perhaps TRBD1 as D gene, on 5 matching bases. The sequenced DNA is TGTGCCAGCACCAACCCAGGGACCGCAGAAGCTTTCTTT. Its amino acids are CASTNPGTAEAFF.